This TCR beta chain is from a study of molecular identifiers for immune sequencing clone quantification. Overall study findings and caveats: The study reportedly detected spiked Jurkat TCR RNA from one cell among about a million naive cells. Sizes of clones that are highly expanded could be underestimated (if identical TCR molecules share a barcode).

Germline V CDR1 and CDR2: SGHDT, YYEEEE. The V end lost 2 bases, the J end lost 0 bases, and 15 bases lay between the germline ends. The CDR3 consists of 17 residues. Between about 20,000 and 1,100,000 sorted cells, with 10%, 30% or 50% RNA, yielded naive CD8 libraries. This clonotype came up many times. Its target is not known. MiXCR was run by TCRdb on the PCR reads, yielding one entry per CDR3 protein. The sample has 85,000 to 130,000 distinct CDR3 sequences, roughly a third seen once; the top ten hold under 5.5%. The chain combines TRBV5-6 with TRBJ2-4; no clear D. This clonotype was obtained from a human donor in good health. Some libraries in this study had Jurkat cell RNA spiked in. The source material was naive CD8+ T cells from blood, with Jurkat cell RNA spiked in. As to subset: FACS-sorted CD8+CD4-CCR7+CD45RA+ naive T cells. The CDR3 is CASSFGPTLTAKNIQYF. The CDR3 DNA reads as TGTGCCAGCAGCTTCGGTCCCACGCTGACAGCCAAAAACATTCAGTACTTC.